This record looks at one TCR beta chain sequence and its context. These data are taken from a study of blood T cell repertoires in COVID-19. Study overall: Donors in the United States, Italy and Spain gave samples during acute or convalescent COVID-19.

Between the trimmed V and J ends, which lost 4 bases and 3 bases, there was a span of 12 bases. The CDR3 is made up of 13 amino acids. The germline V gene has CDR1 SQVTM and CDR2 ANQGSEA. In the original processing: Nucleated cell counts were estimated from reference gene primer amplification. Libraries were prepared by immunoSEQ multiplex PCR; TCRdb keeps only in-frame clonotypes and omits some of them. Clone size and the V and J calls come from that table; the DNA yielded D and trimming. The sample yields approximately 150,000 clones, about 81% seen once. In assigning cohorts, the study relied on participant-reported clinical history.

The sample comprised PBMCs or T cells enriched from blood (not recorded which). This TCR came from a man in his forties or fifties with acute COVID-19. This chain uses TRBV29-1 with TRBJ1-2, with D tentatively TRBD1 (5 bases). The DNA for the CDR3 is TGCAGCGTTGTGCGGGGGTCGGACTATGGCTACACCTTC. Translation gives CSVVRGSDYGYTF. Combining the CDR3 with reference TRBV29-1 and TRBJ1-2 gives the whole variable domain SAVISQKPSRDICQRGTSLTIQCQVDSQVTMMFWYRQQPGQSLTLIATANQGSEATYESGFVIDKFPISRPNLTFSTLTVSNMSPEDSSIYLCSVVRGSDYGYTFGSGTRLTVV.